This TCR beta chain was sequenced during a study of blood T cell repertoires in COVID-19. Study-level information: Some COVID-19 samples were acute and others convalescent; all came from the United States, Italy and Spain. The analysed material was cDNA or gDNA that came from T cells, B-cell-depleted T cells, or PBMCs.

Original methodology: Estimation of nucleated cell counts relied on the amplification of reference gene primers. TCRdb's table, derived via immunoSEQ multiplex PCR, lists solely in-frame clones and lacks some. V and J calls and clone size are given by that table; D and trimming were obtained from the DNA. The table lists around 200,000 clones, roughly 80% of them singletons. V was trimmed by 2 bases and J by 0 bases, leaving 8 bases between them. The germline gives CDR1 SGHNT, CDR2 YYREEE (reference sequence). The CDR3 is made up of 14 amino acids. The chain recombines TRBV5-4 with TRBJ1-1; D ambiguous. This receptor was taken from a woman older than 75 with acute or convalescent COVID-19. The sequencing input was peripheral blood. The DNA for the CDR3 is TGTGCCAGCAGCTTCTCTCAGATGAACACTGAAGCTTTCTTT. This sequence encodes CASSFSQMNTEAFF.